This T cell receptor (beta chain) was identified during a study of beta chain features in type 1 diabetes. Study-wide results and caveats: When Type 1 diabetes patients were examined, their TCRB CDR3s proved moderately but significantly shorter in all four CD4+ subsets.

Of the isolated RNA, all was reverse transcribed, and so the sequenced material was expressed TCRB transcripts. Assay: immunoSEQ multiplex PCR; the TCRdb copy retains only in-frame clones and omits some. The data contain around 130,000 clones, 9% of them seen just once; the ten biggest clones take up 0.7% to 0.85%. The CDR3 runs to 14 residues. Trimming took off 5 bases at V and 5 bases at J, with 12 bases between the two ends. The germline V gene encodes CDR1 SGHTA and CDR2 FQGNSA. This clone has a handful of counts. Its antigen is currently unknown. The rearrangement links TRBV7-2 to TRBJ2-2; D might be TRBD1 (6 bases). The receptor was derived from a man aged 25 to 40 with type 1 diabetes. Sequenced: central memory CD4+ T cells from blood. CDR3 bases: TGTGCCAGCAGCGCTAGACAGGTGACCGGGGAGCTGTTTTTT. Protein sequence: CASSARQVTGELFF.